This T cell receptor (beta chain) was identified during a study of Graves' ophthalmopathy and Graves' hyperthyroidism. Study findings and constraints: Separation of ophthalmopathy from stable hyperthyroidism was achieved by a 13-signature model, at around 89% sensitivity and under 83% specificity.

Germline loops: CDR1 SGHRS, CDR2 YFSETQ. CDR3 length equals 18 residues. Amplifying from RNA transcripts, the study obtained TCR beta CDR3 regions. HTBI primers were used in a first-round RT-PCR, which preceded a second-round multiplex PCR. TCRdb independently ran MiXCR on the multiplex PCR reads; one entry per CDR3 protein. Of around 660,000 distinct CDR3 sequences listed, about two fifths are singletons. On this clonotype itself: Its antigen is currently unknown. Sequence at one end of the junction differs from germline and may be a read error.

The sequenced sample was peripheral blood. The chain couples TRBV5-1 to TRBJ1-1; 11 nucleotides line up with TRBD1. This sequence originates from an adult man with Graves' ophthalmopathy. CDR3 DNA: TGCGCCAGCAGCCTAGGGACAGGGGGGAGGAACACTGAAGCTTTCTACCGATTT. This translates into CASSLGTGGRNTEAFYRF.